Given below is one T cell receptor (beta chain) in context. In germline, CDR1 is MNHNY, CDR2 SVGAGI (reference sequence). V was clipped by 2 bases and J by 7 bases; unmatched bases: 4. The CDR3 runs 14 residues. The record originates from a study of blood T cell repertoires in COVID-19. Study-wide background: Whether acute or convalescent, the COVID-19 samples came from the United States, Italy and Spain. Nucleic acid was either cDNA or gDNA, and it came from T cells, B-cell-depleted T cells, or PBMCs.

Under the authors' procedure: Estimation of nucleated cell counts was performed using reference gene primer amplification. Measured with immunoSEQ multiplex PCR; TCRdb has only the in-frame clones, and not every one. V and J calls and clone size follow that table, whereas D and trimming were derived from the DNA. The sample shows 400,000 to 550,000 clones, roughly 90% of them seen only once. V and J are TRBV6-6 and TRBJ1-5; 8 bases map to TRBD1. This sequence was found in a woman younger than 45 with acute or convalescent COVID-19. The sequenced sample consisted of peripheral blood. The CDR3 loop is CASSYTGGRQPQHF. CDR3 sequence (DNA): TGTGCCAGCAGTTACACAGGGGGGAGGCAGCCCCAGCATTTT.